These 23 T cell receptor beta chains were sequenced from one sample in a study of control samples from healthy donors and cancer patients. Using immunoSEQ multiplex PCR, the repertoire was profiled, and TCRdb retains in-frame clones only, with some absent. The sample includes 80,000 to 100,000 clones, around 88% of them seen just once. Source material: blood. Source of these receptors: a young man in good health.

The rearrangement joins TRBV11-3 to TRBJ1-1, with 7 nucleotides matching TRBD1. The germline gives CDR1 SGHNT, CDR2 YENEEA. J lost 11 bases, V lost 0 bases, and 6 bases had no gene match. This CDR3 comprises 13 residues. CDR3 loop: CASSLDRTGGAFF. For the CDR3, the DNA is TGTGCCAGCAGCTTAGACCGGACAGGCGGGGCTTTCTTT.

The rearrangement joins TRBV6-5 to TRBJ2-7, with D perhaps assigned TRBD1 or TRBD2 (5 bases each). Germline assignment: CDR1 MNHEY and CDR2 SVGAGI. V lost 7 bases and J lost 0, with 16 bases in between. The CDR3 covers 15 residues. This chain's CDR3 is CASTWDGEISYEQYF. CDR3 sequence (DNA): TGTGCCAGCACCTGGGACGGCGAAATCTCCTACGAGCAGTACTTC.

The chain joins TRBV6-2 or TRBV6-3 to TRBJ2-7; 7 bases align to TRBD2. This CDR3 is 14 amino acids long. Trimming at V came to 2 bases and at J to 6 bases, leaving 7 bases not matched to a gene. Germline V gives CDR1 MNHEY, CDR2 SVGEGT. For the CDR3, the DNA is TGTGCCAGCAGTTACGAGGGAGGGCCGTTCGAGCAGTACTTC. The encoded protein is CASSYEGGPFEQYF.

The rearrangement joins TRBV4-1 to TRBJ2-7; TRBD1 aligns across 9 bases. Trimming at V came to 2 bases and at J to 5 bases, leaving 7 bases not matched to a gene. The germline V gene has CDR1 MGHRA and CDR2 YSYEKL. This CDR3 has 15 residues. Here the CDR3 reads CASSQPRDRVNEQYF. The CDR3 DNA sequence: TGCGCCAGCAGCCAACCCAGGGACAGGGTCAACGAGCAGTACTTC.

This sequence joins TRBV5-6 and TRBJ2-4; the D gene is possibly TRBD2 (5 bases). The ends were cut back, 0 bases at V and 0 bases at J, with 10 bases in the middle. This CDR3 comprises 16 residues. CDR1 and CDR2 (germline): SGHDT, YYEEEE. CDR3 in DNA: TGTGCCAGCAGCTTGGACAGCGGCCAAGCCAAAAACATTCAGTACTTC. This sequence encodes CASSLDSGQAKNIQYF.

CDR3 in amino acids: CASRNEARTTYEQYF. In nucleotides, the CDR3 is TGTGCCAGTAGAAACGAGGCGAGGACTACCTACGAGCAGTACTTC. This chain links TRBV19 with TRBJ2-7, with D possibly TRBD2 on 6 matching bases. Deletions cut 6 bases from V and 2 bases from J, with 17 bases between. CDR3 length: 15 amino acids. The germline V gene encodes CDR1 LNHDA and CDR2 SQIVND (reference sequence).

The V gene is TRBV15, the J gene TRBJ2-2; D possibly corresponds to TRBD2 (6 bases). V lost 3 bases and J 6 bases, leaving 14 bases between the germline ends. Germline V gene data show CDR1 as LNHNV and CDR2 as YYDKDF (reference sequence). This CDR3 spans 15 amino acids. CDR3 in amino acids: CATSRDATSSGELFF. The CDR3 coding sequence is TGTGCCACCAGCAGGGATGCGACTAGTTCCGGGGAGCTGTTTTTT.

This chain connects TRBV24-1 to TRBJ2-1; TRBD2 agrees at 8 bases. CDR3 length: 12 residues. Germline V lookup: CDR1 KGHDR, CDR2 SFDVKD. After removal of 9 bases from V and 10 bases from J, the junction contained 7 bases not matched to a gene. CDR3 sequence: CATSAGAKEQFF. In nucleotides, the CDR3 is TGTGCCACCTCAGCGGGAGCAAAGGAGCAGTTCTTC.

The CDR3 coding sequence is TGTGCCAGTCCGGGAGGAGGAGATACGCAGTATTTT. Amino acids: CASPGGGDTQYF. The chain joins TRBV27 to TRBJ2-3, with 7 positions matching TRBD2. In germline, CDR1 is MNHEY, CDR2 SMNVEV (reference sequence). The CDR3 loop spans 12 amino acids. Trimming took 9 bases from V and 5 from J; bases not matched to a gene: 5.

Concerning this clone: This sample includes further DNA sequences coding for the same CDR3. The V call is TRBV5-4, the J call TRBJ1-5; no firm D call. Per the germline V gene, CDR1 is SGHNT and CDR2 is YYREEE (reference sequence). V was cut by 2 bases and J by 1 base, with 4 bases left in between. The CDR3 has 13 residues. The DNA for the CDR3 is TGTGCCAGCAGCTTCGACAGCAATCAGCCCCAGCATTTT. Protein sequence: CASSFDSNQPQHF.

This chain connects TRBV7-9 to TRBJ2-1, with no clear D. CDR3 length equals 13 residues. V was pared by 1 base and J by 3 bases, with 4 bases between. The germline V gene encodes CDR1 SEHNR and CDR2 FQNEAQ (reference sequence). The CDR3 loop is CASSLVDYNEQFF. The CDR3 bases are TGTGCCAGCAGCTTAGTCGACTACAATGAGCAGTTCTTC. Based on the CDR3 plus reference TRBV7-9 and TRBJ2-1, the full variable domain is DTGVSQNPRHKITKRGQNVTFRCDPISEHNRLYWYRQTLGQGPEFLTYFQNEAQLEKSRLLSDRFSAERPKGSFSTLEIQRTEQGDSAMYLCASSLVDYNEQFFGPGTRLTVL.

J is TRBJ2-7 and V is TRBV5-6; either TRBD1 or TRBD2 may fit D (5 bases each). The V end lost 1 base, the J end lost 0 bases, and 14 bases lay between the germline ends. From germline, CDR1 is SGHDT and CDR2 YYEEEE. The CDR3 spans 16 residues. The CDR3, as DNA: TGTGCCAGCAGCTTGAAGGGGACCTACCGCTCCTACGAGCAGTACTTC. Translation gives CASSLKGTYRSYEQYF.

The chain is built from TRBV7-2 and TRBJ2-7; 8 positions match TRBD2. Per the germline V gene, CDR1 is SGHTA and CDR2 is FQGNSA. J lost 3 bases, V lost 4 bases, and 20 bases had no gene match. This CDR3 has 19 residues. The CDR3 DNA reads TGTGCCAGCAGCTCCCCGACCAGTTTGTCCACTAGCGGATACTACGAGCAGTACTTC. This codes for CASSSPTSLSTSGYYEQYF.

The chain combines TRBV6-1 with TRBJ1-1; no clear D. The germline V gene has CDR1 MNHNS and CDR2 SASEGT. Trimming shortened V by 0 bases and J by 0 bases, and 5 bases separated the two germline ends. The CDR3 contains 14 residues. The CDR3 DNA reads TGTGCCAGCAGTGAAGCGGACCTGAACACTGAAGCTTTCTTT. As protein: CASSEADLNTEAFF.

V usage is TRBV4-3 and J usage is TRBJ2-7; TRBD2 matches at 9 bases. The CDR3 consists of 15 residues. Trimming cost V 4 bases and J 3 bases; bases outside gene matches: 7. CDR1 and CDR2 from the germline V gene are LGHNA and YSLEER. CDR3 residues: CASSRTLAGNYEQYF. CDR3 in DNA: TGCGCCAGCAGCCGCACTCTAGCGGGAAACTACGAGCAGTACTTC.

The V call is TRBV5-4, the J call TRBJ2-7; 9 positions match TRBD2. CDR3 length equals 14 residues. Germline V gives CDR1 SGHNT, CDR2 YYREEE (reference sequence). Trimming removed 5 bases from V and 6 bases from J; junction bases left unmatched: 9. The CDR3 sequence is CASRSGLAISEQYF. CDR3 DNA: TGTGCCAGCAGATCGGGACTAGCAATAAGCGAGCAGTACTTC.

In its sample, this clone was seen once. The chain recombines TRBV7-2 with TRBJ2-7, with 9 nucleotides matching TRBD2. The V segment lost 7 bases and the J segment 3 bases; nucleotides outside the gene matches: 19. The germline V gene has CDR1 SGHTA and CDR2 FQGNSA. This CDR3 region has 18 residues. The CDR3 loop is CASTDPTPTGTSNYEQYF. CDR3 nucleotide sequence: TGTGCCAGCACCGACCCAACACCAACCGGGACTAGCAACTACGAGCAGTACTTC.

The gene calls are TRBV9 and TRBJ2-5, with D tentatively TRBD1 or TRBD2 (5 bases each). V gave up 4 bases and J gave up 2 bases, with 27 bases separating them. The CDR3 covers 19 residues. CDR1 and CDR2 from the germline V gene are SGDLS and YYNGEE. In nucleotides, the CDR3 is TGTGCCAGCAGCTTTTGTTCCCCGCGGGTCCCGAGGGGTCAAGAGACCCAGTACTTC. Protein: CASSFCSPRVPRGQETQYF.

The CDR3 DNA reads TGTGCCAGCTGGGACCCAACCGACGAGCAGTACTTC. Its protein is CASWDPTDEQYF. This chain joins TRBV27 and TRBJ2-7; D could derive from TRBD1 or TRBD2 (5 bases each). Germline-derived CDR1 and CDR2 are MNHEY and SMNVEV (reference sequence). This CDR3 contains 12 residues. Trimming removed 8 bases at V and 5 bases at J, with 13 bases between.

The rearrangement links TRBV6-6 to TRBJ1-2, with D hard to call. CDR1 and CDR2 (germline): MNHNY, SVGAGI (reference sequence). Trimming stripped 0 bases from V and 6 bases from J, with 11 bases between. CDR3 length: 14 residues. CDR3 sequence reads: CASSYSRSGDGYTF. The CDR3 nucleotides read TGTGCCAGCAGTTACTCGAGGAGCGGGGATGGCTACACCTTC.

This clone was counted a few times. The rearrangement links TRBV19 to TRBJ2-7; 10 bases agree with TRBD1. CDR1 is LNHDA, CDR2 SQIVND, per germline (reference sequence). This CDR3 is 16 amino acids long. V shed 2 bases, J shed 6 bases, and the junction held 10 bases outside the gene matches. CDR3 residues: CASSIQARDRGGEQYF. DNA for the CDR3: TGTGCCAGTAGTATACAAGCGCGGGACAGGGGAGGCGAGCAGTACTTC.

In DNA form, the CDR3 reads TGTGCCAGCAGTTTGTGGGCTTCTAATGAAAAACTGTTTTTT. This translates into CASSLWASNEKLFF. The chain joins TRBV28 to TRBJ1-4; D gene unclear. The CDR3 runs to 14 residues. Trimming pared 3 bases from V and 3 bases from J, leaving 8 bases between. Per the germline V gene, CDR1 is MDHEN and CDR2 is SYDVKM.

This clone was found once. The genes are TRBV19 and TRBJ1-2; a weak D match, TRBD1 (6 bases). The CDR3 is made up of 16 amino acids. The germline V gene has CDR1 LNHDA and CDR2 SQIVND (reference sequence). The V end lost 1 base, the J end lost 0 bases, and 12 bases lay between the germline ends. The CDR3 coding sequence is TGTGCCAGTAGTATAGGGACAGCAAAATCTAACTATGGCTACACCTTC. As protein: CASSIGTAKSNYGYTF.